Listed below are T cell receptor beta chains from one sample, sequenced in a study of OX40 agonist ivuxolimab in advanced cancers. Method: immunoSEQ multiplex PCR; TCRdb's copy keeps in-frame clones and lacks some. The table shows 45,000 to 50,000 clones, with 70% to 90% occurring only once. This material consisted of CD4+ or CD8+ T cells sorted from blood, taken in a trial of the OX40 agonist ivuxolimab. These receptors came from an adult with an advanced solid tumor such as melanoma, head and neck, liver or kidney cancer. CDR3s include the opening cysteine and the closing phenylalanine or tryptophan. A D gene is named only where the DNA matches it firmly. Rows may omit the clone size; those that give it use once, few, many or a size class.

abundance | j_gene | v_gene | d_gene | CDR3nt | CDR3aa
once | TRBJ1-5 | TRBV6-5 | NA | TGTGCCAGCAGTCGAGACACCCCAAGCAATCAGCCCCAGCATTTT | CASSRDTPSNQPQHF
NA | TRBJ2-1 | TRBV6-5 | NA | TGTGCCAGCAGCCGATACAATGAGCAGTTCTTC | CASSRYNEQFF
NA | TRBJ2-1 | TRBV4-2 | TRBD2 | TGTGCCAGCAGCCACCTCGAGGGGACTAGCGGGAGCAATGAGCAGTTCTTC | CASSHLEGTSGSNEQFF
NA | TRBJ2-5 | TRBV19 | NA | TGTGCCAGTAGTATTGGATCTAAAGAGACCCAGTACTTC | CASSIGSKETQYF
NA | TRBJ1-5 | TRBV19 | NA | TGTGCCAGTACCGGAAGGACATGGATCAGCAATCAGCCCCAGCATTTT | CASTGRTWISNQPQHF
NA | TRBJ2-7 | TRBV5-1 | NA | TGCGCCAGCAGCTTTGGAGGGCCCCTCTACGAGCAGTACTTC | CASSFGGPLYEQYF
NA | TRBJ2-1 | TRBV5-4 | TRBD2 | TGTGCCAGCAGTAACCCGGGACTAGCGGCCTACAATGAGCAGTTCTTC | CASSNPGLAAYNEQFF
NA | TRBJ1-1 | TRBV27 | NA | TGTGCCAGCATACGTAAAGGGTGGGCTGAAGCTTTCTTT | CASIRKGWAEAFF
NA | TRBJ2-7 | TRBV19 | NA | TGTGCCAGGAGCACGGGAGAGGGCGAGCAGTACTTC | CARSTGEGEQYF
NA | TRBJ2-5 | TRBV4-1 | NA | TGCGCCAGCAGCCAAGGGACAAATCATCGGGGTTACCAAGAGACCCAGTACTTC | CASSQGTNHRGYQETQYF
once | TRBJ1-1 | TRBV29-1 | NA | TGCAGCGTTGAACGCTGGGCGAACACTGAAGCTTTCTTT | CSVERWANTEAFF
once | TRBJ2-3 | TRBV11-3 | NA | TGTGCCAGCAGCTTAGGGGGAGCCCCCACAGATACGCAGTATTTT | CASSLGGAPTDTQYF
NA | TRBJ2-1 | TRBV28 | TRBD2 | TGTGCCAGCAGACATAGCGGGACCCCCAATGAGCAGTTCTTC | CASRHSGTPNEQFF
NA | TRBJ2-5 | TRBV11-1 | NA | TGTGCCAGCAGCCCTGGACTACAGGAGACCCAGTACTTC | CASSPGLQETQYF
NA | TRBJ2-2 | TRBV4-1 | TRBD2 | TGCGCCAGCAGGGAAGCGGGACTAGCCACCGGGGAGCTGTTTTTT | CASREAGLATGELFF
NA | TRBJ2-4 | TRBV6-1 | TRBD1 | TGTGCCAGCAGTGACACTGGACAGGGTGAAGCCAAAAACATTCAGTACTTC | CASSDTGQGEAKNIQYF
NA | TRBJ1-1 | TRBV4-1 | NA | TGCGCCAGCAGCCTCCGGACTTGGGGGGACACTGAAGCTTTCTTT | CASSLRTWGDTEAFF
few | TRBJ1-2 | TRBV7-8 | NA | TGTGCCAGCAGCTCAATTGTGGCGATTGGCTACACCTTC | CASSSIVAIGYTF
once | TRBJ1-1 | TRBV18 | NA | TGTGCCAGCTCACCACCGGGCAGGGCTCTGAACACTGAAGCTTTCTTT | CASSPPGRALNTEAFF
NA | TRBJ2-7 | TRBV7-2 | NA | TGTGCCAGCAGACTAGCACGGGGAAGGAACTACGAGCAGTACTTC | CASRLARGRNYEQYF
NA | TRBJ1-2 | TRBV19 | NA | TGTGCCAGCCGGGACGGCCCTAACTATGGCTACACCTTC | CASRDGPNYGYTF
NA | TRBJ1-3 | TRBV6-5 | NA | TGTGCCAGCAGTTACTCGAGAGGGGTTGGAAACACCATATATTTT | CASSYSRGVGNTIYF
NA | TRBJ1-6 | TRBV5-1 | TRBD1 | TGCGCCAGCAGCTTGGGGGACAGGGATTCACCCCTCCACTTT | CASSLGDRDSPLHF
few | TRBJ2-2 | TRBV4-1 | NA | TGCGCCAGCAGGGACTTTCGACAGGACAACACCGGGGAGCTGTTTTTT | CASRDFRQDNTGELFF
NA | TRBJ2-7 | TRBV27 | TRBD2 | TGTGCCAGCAGTTTTAGTCGAAGCGGGGGAGCCTACGAGCAGTACTTC | CASSFSRSGGAYEQYF
NA | TRBJ2-7 | TRBV7-2 | TRBD2 | TGTGCCAGCAGCGGACTAGCGGTTTTACCCTACGAGCAGTACTTC | CASSGLAVLPYEQYF
NA | TRBJ2-2 | TRBV1 | NA | TGCACCAGCAGCCAAGATGGAGCGGGGGAGAACACCGGGGAGCTGTTTTTT | CTSSQDGAGENTGELFF
NA | TRBJ2-2 | TRBV27 | NA | TGTGCCAGCAGTTTAGGGCAGGTCGAAACCGGGGAGCTGTTTTTT | CASSLGQVETGELFF
NA | TRBJ1-5 | TRBV10-3 | NA | TGTGCCATCAGTGGAGGGCCGGATAGCAATCAGCCCCAGCATTTT | CAISGGPDSNQPQHF